One and the same sample provided the 21 T cell receptor beta chains below, sequenced in a study of post-analysis software for immune sequencing data. Antigen specificity for these receptors is unknown. General observations from the study: There were five TRBV segments more frequent in patients than controls, and TRBV5-6, TRBV5-1 and TRBV20-1 were among them.

The library was made from cDNA and included unique molecular identifiers. TCRdb fed the PCR reads into MiXCR, producing one record per CDR3 protein. The sample lists fewer than 850,000 distinct CDR3 sequences; 30% were seen once. Sequenced input: blood. Source of these receptors: a girl between 10 and 17 years old with multiple sclerosis.

The V gene is TRBV20-1, the J gene TRBJ1-2; 9 positions agree with TRBD1. V shed 8 bases, J shed 2 bases, and the junction held 9 bases outside the gene matches. Per the germline V gene, CDR1 is DFQATT and CDR2 is SNEGSKA (reference sequence). The CDR3 is made up of 14 amino acids. This CDR3 reads CSSIGDRVNYGYTF. In DNA, the CDR3 is TGCAGTTCCATTGGGGACAGGGTGAACTATGGCTACACCTTC.

This clonotype was seen only a few times. The genes are TRBV7-2 and TRBJ1-2, with no clear D. There are 14 residues in the CDR3. Germline values: CDR1 SGHTA, CDR2 FQGNSA. V gave up 0 bases and J gave up 4 bases, with 9 bases separating them. The CDR3 DNA is TGTGCCAGCAGCTTAGCGAGGATAACCTATGGCTACACCTTC. It is translated as CASSLARITYGYTF.

The chain carries TRBV5-1 and TRBJ2-2; 7 bases agree with TRBD1. The V and J ends lost 4 bases and 3 bases, in that order; junction bases with no gene match: 6. There are 15 residues in the CDR3. CDR1 SGHRS and CDR2 YFSETQ come from the germline V gene. The CDR3 sequence: CASSARQGDTGELFF. Written as DNA, the CDR3 is TGCGCCAGCAGCGCACGGCAGGGGGACACCGGGGAGCTGTTTTTT. The whole variable domain, filled in from reference TRBV5-1 and TRBJ2-2, reads KAGVTQTPRYLIKTRGQQVTLSCSPISGHRSVSWYQQTPGQGLQFLFEYFSETQRNKGNFPGRFSGRQFSNSRSEMNVSTLELGDSALYLCASSARQGDTGELFFGEGSRLTVL.

This clonotype was detected only a few times. V usage is TRBV18 and J usage is TRBJ2-7, with a possible D match to TRBD2 (6 bases). The CDR3 has 17 residues. The V gene's germline CDR1 is KGHSH and CDR2 LQKENI. Trimming pared 0 bases from V and 4 bases from J, leaving 19 bases between. CDR3 amino acids: CASSPPNSGRRGYEQYF. DNA of the CDR3: TGTGCCAGCTCACCACCGAACAGCGGACGTCGGGGGTACGAGCAGTACTTC.

This chain uses TRBV20-1 with TRBJ2-5; 10 bases are shared with TRBD2. Matching the DNA end better, TRBJ2-7 makes the J call doubtful. The CDR3 runs to 15 residues. Germline-derived CDR1 and CDR2 are DFQATT and SNEGSKA (reference sequence). The CDR3 sequence is CSALLPSGRMNEQYF. The CDR3 DNA reads TGCAGTGCTCTACTACCTAGCGGGAGAATGAACGAGCAGTACTTC.

This clonotype has just a few counts. CDR3 loop: CASSSDRSRDLYNEQFF. The CDR3 nucleotides read TGTGCCAGCAGCTCAGATAGATCCCGGGACCTATACAATGAGCAGTTCTTC. The chain has TRBV5-4 and TRBJ2-1; D possibly matches TRBD1 or TRBD2 (5 bases each). The CDR3 sequence is 17 residues long. The V gene's germline CDR1 is SGHNT and CDR2 YYREEE (reference sequence). V was pared by 3 bases and J by 4 bases, with 20 bases between.

This clonotype was seen a few times. The chain has TRBV4-1 and TRBJ2-1, with unresolved D. The CDR3 sequence is 16 residues long. V gave up 1 base and J gave up 3 bases, with 13 bases separating them. Germline V gene data show CDR1 as MGHRA and CDR2 as YSYEKL. The CDR3 DNA reads as TGCGCCAGCAGCCAAGTTGTGGGGAACTTCTACAATGAGCAGTTCTTC. It yields the protein CASSQVVGNFYNEQFF.

This clonotype was observed many times. The chain recombines TRBV7-2 with TRBJ2-1; D might be TRBD2 (5 bases). Trimming stripped 1 base from V and 10 bases from J, with 14 bases between. The CDR3 spans 14 residues. The germline V gene encodes CDR1 SGHTA and CDR2 FQGNSA. CDR3 nucleotides: TGTGCCAGCAGCTTAGGGCTAGCCCGTAGCGAGCAGTTCTTC. It encodes CASSLGLARSEQFF.

The chain combines TRBV20-1 with TRBJ2-5; D uncertain. V was trimmed by 6 bases and J by 1 base, leaving 9 bases between them. Germline V gives CDR1 DFQATT, CDR2 SNEGSKA (reference sequence). The CDR3 has 12 amino acids. The CDR3, as DNA: TGCAGTGCCTTGAAGCGCCAAGAGACCCAGTACTTC. Translated: CSALKRQETQYF.

This clonotype was observed a handful of times. The V gene is TRBV6-5, the J gene TRBJ2-7; D is perhaps TRBD1 (7 bases). The V gene's germline CDR1 is MNHEY and CDR2 SVGAGI. This CDR3 is built from 18 residues. V was pared by 6 bases and J by 2 bases, with 26 bases between. The CDR3 loop is CASSSKPAGTVRTYEQYF. The CDR3 DNA follows: TGTGCCAGCAGCTCAAAACCCGCGGGGACAGTAAGAACCTACGAGCAGTACTTC.

The chain couples TRBV6-1 to TRBJ2-7; D possibly matches TRBD1 or TRBD2 (5 bases each). This CDR3 is 15 amino acids long. Germline V gene lookup returns CDR1 MNHNS and CDR2 SASEGT. V gave up 2 bases and J gave up 3 bases, with 14 bases separating them. CDR3 residues: CASSEPGRILYEQYF. Written as DNA, the CDR3 is TGTGCCAGCAGTGAACCGGGACGGATCCTCTACGAGCAGTACTTC.

This clonotype was detected only a few times. The rearrangement joins TRBV5-8 to TRBJ2-5; no reliable D call. Germline CDR1 is SGHTS and CDR2 is YDEGEE. Between the trimmed V and J ends, which lost 4 bases and 7 bases, there was a span of 11 bases. The CDR3 has 12 amino acids. CDR3 nucleotides: TGTGCCAGCAGCCAGGACCGAGGGACCCAGTACTTC. It codes for CASSQDRGTQYF.

This clonotype was seen repeatedly, ten times or more. The chain uses TRBV20-1 and TRBJ2-3, with 9 bases aligning to TRBD2. Unmatched junction bases numbered 7, after V lost 0 bases and J lost 3 bases. The length of the CDR3 is 16 residues. CDR1 and CDR2 from the germline V gene are DFQATT and SNEGSKA (reference sequence). The CDR3 is CSARDILAGWTDTQYF. CDR3 DNA sequence: TGCAGTGCTAGAGATATCCTAGCGGGATGGACAGATACGCAGTATTTT.

The V gene is TRBV28, the J gene TRBJ1-1; no clear D gene. Germline CDR1 MDHEN, CDR2 SYDVKM. Trimming left V 4 bases short and J 7 bases short, with 22 bases between. The CDR3 spans 16 residues. The CDR3 region is CASSSLGFGRRVEAFF. The CDR3 DNA reads TGTGCCAGCAGTTCCCTCGGGTTCGGGCGTAGGGTTGAAGCTTTCTTT.

As to this clonotype: A read error may produce the germline difference seen at one junction end. The chain carries TRBV4-1 and TRBJ2-6; weak D call: TRBD1 (5 bases). The length of the CDR3 is 17 residues. From germline, CDR1 is MGHRA and CDR2 YSYEKL. CDR3: CASSQGSFGAGANVLTF. The CDR3, as DNA: TGCGCCAGCAGCCAAGGCTCATTCGGAGCTGGGGCCAATGTCCTGACTTTC.

This clonotype was counted only a few times. The chain joins TRBV5-1 to TRBJ1-2; a possible D gene is TRBD1 (6 bases). This CDR3 has 14 amino acids. Germline CDR1 and CDR2: SGHRS and YFSETQ. V gave up 0 bases and J gave up 4 bases, with 10 bases separating them. CDR3 nucleotide sequence: TGCGCCAGCAGCTTGGAGGGCAGGGGCTATGGCTACACCTTC. Amino acids: CASSLEGRGYGYTF.

This clonotype was counted ten times or more. The V gene is TRBV7-2, the J gene TRBJ2-1, with a weak D call TRBD2 (7 bases). Germline values: CDR1 SGHTA, CDR2 FQGNSA. The CDR3 runs 14 residues. V lost 7 bases and J lost 10, with 20 bases in between. The CDR3 loop is CASTLSGPGDEQFF. The DNA of the CDR3 is TGTGCCAGCACCCTTAGCGGGCCAGGGGACGAGCAGTTCTTC. Using reference TRBV7-2 and TRBJ2-1 for the parts outside the CDR3, the full variable domain is GAGVSQSPSNKVTEKGKDVELRCDPISGHTALYWYRQSLGQGLEFLIYFQGNSAPDKSGLPSDRFSAERTGGSVSTLTIQRTQQEDSAVYLCASTLSGPGDEQFFGPGTRLTVL.

This chain links TRBV20-1 with TRBJ2-1, with 14 bases lining up with TRBD2. The CDR3 spans 14 residues. Germline CDR1 reads DFQATT; CDR2 reads SNEGSKA (reference sequence). Trimming cost V 6 bases and J 10 bases; bases outside gene matches: 8. This CDR3 is CSATSGLAGDEQFF. The DNA of the CDR3 is TGCAGTGCGACGTCGGGACTAGCGGGAGACGAGCAGTTCTTC.

The J gene is TRBJ2-1, the V gene TRBV9; D unresolved. Germline V gene lookup returns CDR1 SGDLS and CDR2 YYNGEE. V lost 5 bases, J lost 6 bases, and 15 bases lay in between. This CDR3 has 14 amino acids. The CDR3 sequence: CASSLRRSPNEQFF. DNA of the CDR3: TGTGCCAGCAGTCTCCGACGGTCCCCCAATGAGCAGTTCTTC.

This clonotype was seen only once. It may be a read error: a sequence one base away is much more abundant. This chain joins TRBV20-1 and TRBJ2-1; TRBD2 matches 7 bases. The ends lost 6 bases at V and 12 bases at J; junction bases unmatched: 11. Per the germline V gene, CDR1 is DFQATT and CDR2 is SNEGSKA (reference sequence). The CDR3 runs 12 residues. As DNA, the CDR3 is TGCAGTGCCGGACTAGTGGGAGCCATGCAGTTCTTC. Its translation: CSAGLVGAMQFF.

The chain links TRBV24-1 to TRBJ2-2; weak D call: TRBD1 (6 bases). The germline CDR1 and CDR2 sequences are KGHDR and SFDVKD. CDR3 length: 12 amino acids. V shed 7 bases and J shed 4 bases, with 6 bases lying between them. The CDR3 region has the DNA TGTGCCACCAGGGGGGCCACCGGGGAGCTGTTTTTT. This sequence encodes CATRGATGELFF.